Listed here are 3 T cell receptor beta chains from one sample, sequenced in a study of shared clonotypes between healthy human individuals. Profiled with immunoSEQ multiplex PCR; TCRdb holds only in-frame clones, not every one. This sample has about 2.1 million clones, with around 93% found just once. The naive CD8 population came from CD45RO-negative cells selected for CCR7, without terminally differentiated effector memory CD45RA+ cells. The sequencing sample was made of naive CD8+ T cells from PBMCs. Receptors originate from a man between 18 and 35 years old in good health. Some clones in this sample may be carry-over from other donors' samples.

CDR3 residues: CSVEDQDRAGNIQYF. The CDR3 DNA is TGCAGCGTTGAAGATCAGGACAGGGCCGGCAACATTCAGTACTTC. The V gene is TRBV29-1, the J gene TRBJ2-4; 8 bases align to TRBD1. J was trimmed by 7 bases and V by 0 bases; bases with no gene match: 8. The V gene's germline CDR1 is SQVTM and CDR2 ANQGSEA. CDR3 length: 15 residues. The whole variable domain, filled in from reference TRBV29-1 and TRBJ2-4, reads SAVISQKPSRDICQRGTSLTIQCQVDSQVTMMFWYRQQPGQSLTLIATANQGSEATYESGFVIDKFPISRPNLTFSTLTVSNMSPEDSSIYLCSVEDQDRAGNIQYFGAGTRLSVL.

V and J are TRBV11-2 and TRBJ2-1; 7 nucleotides match TRBD2. Germline trimming cut 6 bases from V and 5 bases from J; bases unmatched to any gene: 4. The CDR3 length is 13 residues. In germline, CDR1 is SGHAT, CDR2 FQNNGV. CDR3 DNA sequence: TGTGCCAGCAGTTATCTAGCGGACAATGAGCAGTTCTTC. Translation: CASSYLADNEQFF.

In the case of this clone: Relative to the germline gene, one junction end is altered; a read error may explain this. V usage is TRBV13 and J usage is TRBJ1-4; 8 bases align to TRBD1. The length of the CDR3 is 13 residues. Germline CDR1 is PRHDT and CDR2 is FYEKMQ (reference sequence). The CDR3: CASTDRGNEKLFF. CDR3 DNA sequence: TGTGCCAGCACTGACAGGGGTAATGAAAAGCTGTTTTTT.